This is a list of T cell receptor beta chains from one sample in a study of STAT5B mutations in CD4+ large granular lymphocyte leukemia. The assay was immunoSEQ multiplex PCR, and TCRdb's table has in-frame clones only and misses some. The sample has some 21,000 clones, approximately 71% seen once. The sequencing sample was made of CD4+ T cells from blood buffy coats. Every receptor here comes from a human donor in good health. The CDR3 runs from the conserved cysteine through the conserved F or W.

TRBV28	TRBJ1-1	CASSYDRNTEAFF
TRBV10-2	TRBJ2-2	CATGSSTGELFF
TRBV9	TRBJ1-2	CASRPHVGQGADGYTF
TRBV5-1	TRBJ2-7	CASSLVLGVSSYEQYF
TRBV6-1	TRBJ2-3	CASSEGLAGTTDTQYF
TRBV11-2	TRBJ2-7	CASSLIGTSGRYEQYF
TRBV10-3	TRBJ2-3	CAISEGLAGTDTQYF
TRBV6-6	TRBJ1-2	CASRRGGTIYGYTF
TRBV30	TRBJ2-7	CAWSVSSYEQYF
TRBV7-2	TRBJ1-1	CASSPRGGNTEAFF